Included here is one T cell receptor (beta chain) sequence, with context. Its antigen is unidentified. These data come from a study of cytomegalovirus exposure and HLA in healthy donors. Looking at the study overall: Among the roughly 370 genotyped donors, around 81% were placed in the Caucasian-associated ancestry cluster. Overall study results and limits: Both high specificity and high sensitivity reportedly marked the classifier's diagnosis of cytomegalovirus status. Segments of the TCR beta V type were, in most cases, productive about 87% or about 30% of the time in an earlier analysis.

Primers for the PCR totalled 60 Vbeta and 13 Jbeta. Sequencing was performed with immunoSEQ multiplex PCR; in TCRdb, only in-frame clones are kept and a portion is missing. Seen here are about 120,000 clones, around 75% observed once, and the top ten hold 1.6%. Germline CDR1 WNHNN, CDR2 SYGVQD (reference sequence). Trimming pared 7 bases from V and 9 bases from J, leaving 10 bases between. This CDR3 has 10 amino acids. Material for sequencing was PBMCs. The receptor was derived from a woman aged 18-29 years in good health and CMV-seronegative. The gene calls are TRBV10-1 and TRBJ2-7; D not certain. CDR3 nucleotides: TGCGCCAGCACGGGTCGGGTGCAGTACTTC. Its protein product is CASTGRVQYF.